This T cell receptor (beta chain) was captured by sequencing in a study of T cells in Graves' hyperthyroidism and ophthalmopathy. The study included ophthalmopathy patients with Clinical Activity Score at least 3, NOSPECS grade at least 4 and duration under 3 months. Amplification yielded TCR beta CDR3 regions, with RNA transcripts as the source. Using the HTBI primer set, a first-round RT-PCR was run on the TCR CDR3. MiXCR, run by TCRdb on the multiplex PCR reads, gives a single entry per CDR3 protein. In the table there are about 640,000 distinct CDR3 sequences, about 20% of which are singletons. Sequenced input: blood. The TCR originated in a man between 25 and 39 years old with Graves' ophthalmopathy.

CDR3 residues: CASSGLANNEQFF. CDR3 nucleotides: TGTGCCAGCAGTGGTCTAGCAAACAATGAGCAGTTCTTC. The chain couples TRBV2 to TRBJ2-1, with TRBD2 as a possible D gene (5 bases). The CDR3 extends over 13 amino acids. The germline CDR1 and CDR2 sequences are SNHLY and FYNNEI. V shed 4 bases and J shed 5 bases, with 9 bases lying between them.